These T cell receptor beta chains were read from a single sample in a study of tumor-infiltrating T cells and Merkel cell polyomavirus. Clones were read by immunoSEQ multiplex PCR, and TCRdb kept only the in-frame ones, dropping some. In the table there are 3,000 or so clones, 84% of which are singletons. Sequencing was carried out using tumor tissue. The receptors were gathered from a man in his fifties or sixties with Merkel cell carcinoma. Both conserved end residues are part of each CDR3. The order of the fields is D gene, V gene, J gene, clone size, CDR3 protein, CDR3 DNA. D genes are given only for firm matches. Expanded clones are given a class, and other clones once, few, many or no size at all.

d_gene: -
v_gene: TRBV18
j_gene: TRBJ1-5
abundance: few
CDR3aa: CASSPRQWGNQPQHF
CDR3nt: TGTGCCAGCTCACCAAGACAATGGGGCAATCAGCCCCAGCATTTT

d_gene: -
v_gene: TRBV6-1
j_gene: TRBJ1-5
abundance: -
CDR3aa: CASSEEGHYFYSNQPQHF
CDR3nt: TGTGCCAGCAGTGAGGAAGGACACTATTTTTATAGCAATCAGCCCCAGCATTTT

d_gene: -
v_gene: TRBV7-3
j_gene: TRBJ1-1
abundance: few
CDR3aa: CASSFRVWDTEAFF
CDR3nt: TGTGCCAGCAGCTTCCGGGTTTGGGACACTGAAGCTTTCTTT

d_gene: -
v_gene: TRBV7-9
j_gene: TRBJ2-5
abundance: -
CDR3aa: CASRSEGTETQYF
CDR3nt: TGTGCCAGCAGGTCGGAGGGGACAGAGACCCAGTACTTC

d_gene: TRBD2
v_gene: TRBV7-6
j_gene: TRBJ2-1
abundance: -
CDR3aa: CASSLDELAGGPLVIYNEQFF
CDR3nt: TGTGCCAGCAGCTTAGACGAGCTAGCGGGGGGGCCTTTAGTGATTTACAATGAGCAGTTCTTC

d_gene: -
v_gene: TRBV15
j_gene: TRBJ1-1
abundance: once
CDR3aa: CATSREILVFPLLLTEAFF
CDR3nt: TGTGCCACCAGCAGAGAAATCTTAGTATTCCCCCTCCTTCTCACTGAAGCTTTCTTT

d_gene: -
v_gene: TRBV10-1
j_gene: TRBJ1-5
abundance: once
CDR3aa: CASSDPRRKNQPQHF
CDR3nt: TGCGCCAGCAGTGACCCCCGGCGGAAGAATCAGCCCCAGCATTTT

d_gene: -
v_gene: TRBV19
j_gene: TRBJ1-1
abundance: -
CDR3aa: CASRARDKMNTEAFF
CDR3nt: TGTGCCAGTAGGGCCCGGGACAAAATGAACACTGAAGCTTTCTTT

d_gene: TRBD1
v_gene: TRBV4-1
j_gene: TRBJ2-3
abundance: -
CDR3aa: CASSHPDRRLYHTQYF
CDR3nt: TGCGCCAGCAGCCACCCGGACAGGCGACTTTACCATACGCAGTATTTT

d_gene: TRBD1
v_gene: TRBV11-2
j_gene: TRBJ2-2
abundance: -
CDR3aa: CASSSDRAGTGELFF
CDR3nt: TGTGCCAGCAGCTCCGACAGGGCTGGAACCGGGGAGCTGTTTTTT

d_gene: -
v_gene: TRBV5-1
j_gene: TRBJ1-6
abundance: -
CDR3aa: CASSLSSVKSSYNSPLHF
CDR3nt: TGCGCCAGCAGCTTATCGTCGGTTAAGAGCTCCTATAATTCACCCCTCCACTTT